Below, 20 T cell receptor beta chains from the same sample are listed, as sequenced in a study of molecular identifiers for immune sequencing clone quantification (dated by TCRdb to the late 2010s). Library creation used PCR. The sample was run on a NextSeq 500. TCRdb itself trimmed the public reads at Q25 with fastp, ran MiXCR and retained productive beta chains. Duplicate CDR3 protein sequences are folded into a single record with the most common DNA and genes. The sample table shows 460,000 or so distinct CDR3 sequences, and around 23% are seen once. The ten largest clones add up to around 0.8% of the sample. The sample was naive CD8+ T cells from blood, with Jurkat cell RNA spiked in. The cell subset or site label of this sample denotes: FACS-sorted CD8+CD4-CCR7+CD45RA+ naive T cells. The receptors stem from a human donor in good health. Some libraries in this study had Jurkat cell RNA spiked in.

This clonotype has more than one count but fewer than ten. The CDR3 DNA sequence: TGTGCCAGCAGCTTAGTGGTCCAAGTCTCTGGGGCCAACGTCCTGACTTTC. Translation: CASSLVVQVSGANVLTF. The chain employs TRBV11-2 and TRBJ2-6; D is undetermined. CDR3 length: 17 amino acids. V was shortened by 1 base and J by 0 bases, with 10 bases between the two germline ends. Germline values: CDR1 SGHAT, CDR2 FQNNGV.

This clonotype was observed a handful of times. This may be a read error, as it is one base from a much larger clone. The chain recombines TRBV5-4 with TRBJ2-7; the match to TRBD1 covers 7 bases. The V gene's germline CDR1 is SGHNT and CDR2 YYREEE (reference sequence). J lost 2 bases, V lost 3 bases, and 2 bases had no gene match. There are 13 residues in the CDR3. CDR3 protein: CASSWGQTYEQYF. The DNA for the CDR3 is TGTGCCAGCAGCTGGGGACAGACCTACGAGCAGTACTTC. Full variable domain (outside the CDR3, taken from reference TRBV5-4 and TRBJ2-7): ETGVTQSPTHLIKTRGQQVTLRCSSQSGHNTVSWYQQALGQGPQFIFQYYREEENGRGNFPPRFSGLQFPNYSSELNVNALELDDSALYLCASSWGQTYEQYFGPGTRLTVT.

The chain couples TRBV7-3 to TRBJ2-7; the match to TRBD1 covers 8 bases. The CDR3 runs 12 residues. CDR1 is SGHTA, CDR2 FQGTGA, per germline. The CDR3 bases are TGTGTCTGCTCCAGGGGGCCCTACGAGCAGTACTTC. It yields the protein CVCSRGPYEQYF.

This clonotype was seen repeatedly, ten times or more. The CDR3 here is CSAFPNLAFGEQFF. The CDR3 region has the DNA TGCAGTGCTTTCCCCAACCTAGCTTTTGGTGAGCAGTTCTTC. The chain joins TRBV20-1 to TRBJ2-1; TRBD2 might be the D (5 bases). Trimming left V 5 bases short and J 9 bases short, with 20 bases between. Germline lookup yields CDR1 DFQATT and CDR2 SNEGSKA (reference sequence). This CDR3 comprises 14 residues.

This clonotype was picked up a small number of times. The rearrangement links TRBV19 to TRBJ2-1; no definite D call. The CDR3 runs to 14 residues. Germline CDR1 and CDR2: LNHDA and SQIVND (reference sequence). Between the trimmed V and J ends, which lost 0 bases and 9 bases, there was a span of 12 bases. The CDR3 bases are TGTGCCAGTAGTATAGACGCCTCCCTCAGTGAGCAGTTCTTC. Translated, it gives CASSIDASLSEQFF.

The genes are TRBV2 and TRBJ2-1, with 10 bases lining up with TRBD1. V trimming: 6 bases; J trimming: 7 bases; junction bases outside the gene matches: 15. Germline values: CDR1 SNHLY, CDR2 FYNNEI. This CDR3 has 17 amino acids. For the CDR3, the DNA is TGTGCCAGCAGCACGCACGCTGGACAGGGGGAAATGAATGAGCAGTTCTTC. Translation: CASSTHAGQGEMNEQFF.

This clonotype is a singleton in its sample. A much larger clone is a single base away; this may be a read error. The J gene is TRBJ2-7, the V gene TRBV4-1, with 7 bases lining up with TRBD1. This CDR3 is 15 amino acids long. Germline V gene data show CDR1 as MGHRA and CDR2 as YSYEKL. CDR3 coding DNA: TGCGCCAGCAGCCGGGACCCGGGACAGACCTACAAGCAGTACTTC. Translated, it gives CASSRDPGQTYKQYF.

The chain combines TRBV7-9 with TRBJ2-7, with 12 bases identical to TRBD2. This CDR3 has 16 residues. CDR1 SEHNR and CDR2 FQNEAQ come from the germline V gene (reference sequence). V shed 4 bases, J shed 4 bases, and the junction held 8 bases outside the gene matches. The CDR3 sequence: CASSSPLAGGPYEQYF. CDR3 nucleotides: TGTGCCAGCAGCTCCCCTCTAGCGGGAGGGCCGTACGAGCAGTACTTC.

The table lists this clonotype with a few counts. The V and J genes are TRBV7-9 and TRBJ1-2, with a possible D match to TRBD1 (5 bases). Between the trimmed V and J ends, which lost 1 base and 4 bases, there was a span of 13 bases. Germline CDR1 and CDR2: SEHNR and FQNEAQ (reference sequence). The CDR3 runs to 15 residues. Here the CDR3 DNA reads TGTGCCAGCAGCTTAGATCAGGGATGGGGCTATGGCTACACCTTC. Its translation is CASSLDQGWGYGYTF. The full variable domain, in which reference TRBV7-9 and TRBJ1-2 provide the parts outside the CDR3, is DTGVSQNPRHKITKRGQNVTFRCDPISEHNRLYWYRQTLGQGPEFLTYFQNEAQLEKSRLLSDRFSAERPKGSFSTLEIQRTEQGDSAMYLCASSLDQGWGYGYTFGSGTRLTVV.

This clonotype was counted between two and nine times. The chain couples TRBV29-1 to TRBJ2-7, with 8 nucleotides matching TRBD2. Trimming took 6 bases from V and 6 from J; bases not matched to a gene: 13. The length of the CDR3 is 14 residues. Germline CDR1 reads SQVTM; CDR2 reads ANQGSEA. The CDR3 is CSVLGLAARCEQYF. CDR3 in DNA: TGCAGCGTCCTCGGACTAGCAGCTCGCTGCGAGCAGTACTTC.

This clonotype was detected a few times. The chain recombines TRBV5-4 with TRBJ2-7, with D unresolved. Germline CDR1 reads SGHNT; CDR2 reads YYREEE (reference sequence). V was cut by 4 bases and J by 4 bases, with 9 bases left in between. CDR3 size: 12 residues. CDR3 DNA sequence: TGTGCCAGCAGCGGGATGGAGTACGAGCAGTACTTC. It specifies CASSGMEYEQYF.

The CDR3 sequence is CASSHRVIPYEQYF. In DNA form, the CDR3 reads TGTGCCAGCAGCCACAGGGTTATTCCCTACGAGCAGTACTTC. V gene TRBV14 combines with J gene TRBJ2-7, with a possible D match to TRBD1 (5 bases). The CDR3 spans 14 residues. In germline, CDR1 is SGHDN, CDR2 FVKESK. V was pared by 3 bases and J by 2 bases, with 11 bases between.

V is TRBV28 and J is TRBJ1-1, with D hard to call. Trimming took 5 bases from V and 4 from J, leaving 17 bases between them. From germline, CDR1 is MDHEN and CDR2 SYDVKM. This CDR3 is built from 15 residues. The CDR3 DNA follows: TGTGCCAGCAGTGCCCGACCCGGCGGTGGCACTGAAGCTTTCTTT. Translated: CASSARPGGGTEAFF.

This clonotype was detected many times. This sequence joins TRBV5-1 and TRBJ1-5; D not certain. This CDR3 has 15 residues. The ends were cut back, 4 bases at V and 0 bases at J, with 11 bases in the middle. Germline CDR1 and CDR2: SGHRS and YFSETQ. CDR3 in DNA: TGCGCCAGCAGCCCGAGTACGGATAGCAATCAGCCCCAGCATTTT. Amino acids: CASSPSTDSNQPQHF.

The chain has TRBV7-9 and TRBJ1-1; D may be TRBD1 (5 bases). Trimming left V 1 base short and J 7 bases short, with 16 bases between. CDR3 size: 15 residues. The germline V gene has CDR1 SEHNR and CDR2 FQNEAQ (reference sequence). The CDR3 DNA sequence: TGTGCCAGCAGCTTAGAAGGTAGGGACTTTAATGAAGCTTTCTTT. Translating it yields CASSLEGRDFNEAFF.

This chain links TRBV27 with TRBJ2-1; 10 positions agree with TRBD2. V shed 6 bases and J 7 bases; nucleotides not matched to a gene: 9. The CDR3 is 15 amino acids. Per the germline V gene, CDR1 is MNHEY and CDR2 is SMNVEV (reference sequence). This CDR3 reads CASSITGLAINEQFF. CDR3 nucleotides: TGTGCCAGCAGCATCACGGGACTAGCGATTAATGAGCAGTTCTTC.

A few counts support this clonotype. The V gene is TRBV7-6, the J gene TRBJ2-3, with 7 bases that match TRBD2. V shed 2 bases, J shed 0 bases, and the junction held 11 bases outside the gene matches. CDR1 and CDR2 (germline): SGHVS, FNYEAQ. The CDR3 is 18 residues long. The chain's CDR3 is CASSLRLADTSSTDTQYF. The DNA of the CDR3 is TGTGCCAGCAGCTTACGCCTAGCGGACACTTCAAGCACAGATACGCAGTATTTT.

This clonotype was detected ten times or more. The V gene is TRBV15, the J gene TRBJ2-3; 10 bases fit TRBD2. The CDR3 totals 16 residues. J lost 2 bases, V lost 9 bases, and 11 bases had no gene match. In germline, CDR1 is LNHNV, CDR2 YYDKDF (reference sequence). The CDR3 sequence: CATSGRAPKDTDTQYF. CDR3 nucleotides: TGTGCCACGAGCGGGAGGGCCCCGAAAGACACAGATACGCAGTATTTT.

The V call is TRBV3-1, the J call TRBJ1-1; a possible D gene is TRBD1 (5 bases). The V and J ends lost 0 bases and 0 bases respectively, with 14 bases between them. This CDR3 comprises 17 residues. Germline V lookup: CDR1 LGHDT, CDR2 YNNKEL (reference sequence). CDR3 sequence (DNA): TGTGCCAGCAGCCAAGAGCGGGGGGAAGCCATGAACACTGAAGCTTTCTTT. Residues: CASSQERGEAMNTEAFF.

Only a few counts were recorded for this clonotype. This chain connects TRBV7-2 to TRBJ2-1; 7 nucleotides line up with TRBD2. The CDR3 loop spans 15 amino acids. V lost 7 bases and J lost 7; bases outside the gene matches: 13. CDR1 and CDR2 from the germline V gene are SGHTA and FQGNSA. The CDR3 DNA sequence: TGTGCCAGCACCCAATGGGACGGGGGGTTTAATGAGCAGTTCTTC. Translated, it gives CASTQWDGGFNEQFF.